This passage covers 10 T cell receptor beta chains from one sample sequenced in a study of blood T cells in healthy people across ages. PCR was performed a second time for about 7 to 11 cycles using a sample-barcoded 5' primer and a J-beta primer mix. TCRdb fed the 5' RACE reads into MiXCR, producing one record per CDR3 protein. The sample contains approximately 350,000 distinct CDR3 sequences, 45% to 65% of which appear only once. The sample taken for sequencing was blood. Source of these receptors: a man between 60 and 75 years old in good health.

This clonotype occurred a few times. The chain employs TRBV28 and TRBJ1-4; possibly TRBD1 for D (5 bases). Germline lookup yields CDR1 MDHEN and CDR2 SYDVKM. This CDR3 has 15 amino acids. V was trimmed by 6 bases and J by 5 bases, leaving 16 bases between them. The CDR3 sequence is CASRLDRPGNEKLFF. The CDR3 nucleotides read TGTGCCAGCAGACTCGACCGTCCAGGGAATGAAAAACTGTTTTTT.

This clonotype was seen more than once but under ten times. For the CDR3, the DNA is TGCAGTGCTAGCGTTCTAGCGGGAGAGACCCAGTACTTC. It codes for CSASVLAGETQYF. The chain recombines TRBV20-1 with TRBJ2-5; 8 bases are shared with TRBD2. CDR1 and CDR2 (germline): DFQATT, SNEGSKA (reference sequence). There are 13 residues in the CDR3. V shed 3 bases, J shed 4 bases, and the junction held 4 bases outside the gene matches.

There are many counts of this clonotype. The J gene is TRBJ1-1, the V gene TRBV2; D remains ambiguous. V shed 5 bases and J shed 1 base, with 8 bases lying between them. The CDR3 is made up of 13 amino acids. The germline V gene has CDR1 SNHLY and CDR2 FYNNEI. CDR3 sequence reads: CASSKDGNTEAFF. CDR3 nucleotide sequence: TGTGCCAGCAGTAAGGACGGGAACACTGAAGCTTTCTTT.

This clonotype has a count of ten or more. The V and J genes are TRBV20-1 and TRBJ2-7; D is possibly TRBD1 (6 bases). Between the trimmed V and J ends, which lost 5 bases and 6 bases, there was a span of 23 bases. CDR3 size: 15 residues. Germline assignment: CDR1 DFQATT and CDR2 SNEGSKA (reference sequence). The CDR3 DNA is TGCAGTGCTGACCCTCCGGGACAAGGAGCCTCCGAGCAGTACTTC. It is translated as CSADPPGQGASEQYF.

The V and J genes are TRBV12-5 and TRBJ2-1, with D possibly called TRBD1 or TRBD2 (6 bases each). Germline assignment: CDR1 LGHNT and CDR2 FRNRAP. Trimming removed 0 bases from V and 5 bases from J, with 11 bases in between. This CDR3 region has 15 residues. The DNA for the CDR3 is TGTGCTAGTGGTTTGGTACTGGGGGGCGACAATGAGCAGTTCTTC. Its translation: CASGLVLGGDNEQFF.

The chain joins TRBV9 to TRBJ2-1; 9 bases fit TRBD1. CDR1 and CDR2 (germline): SGDLS, YYNGEE. V lost 7 bases, J lost 3 bases, and 8 bases stayed unmatched. The CDR3 has 15 residues. CDR3 region: CASRSDRGRYNEQFF. Here the CDR3 DNA reads TGTGCCAGCCGGTCGGACAGGGGCCGCTACAATGAGCAGTTCTTC.

This clonotype was counted between two and nine times. The chain employs TRBV12-3 or TRBV12-4 and TRBJ2-5; 7 bases map to TRBD1. The J call is doubtful: the DNA matches TRBJ2-7 better. The CDR3 covers 13 residues. CDR3 bases: TGTGCCAGCACCCTCAACAGGGGCCACGAGCAGTACTTC. This gives the protein CASTLNRGHEQYF.

This clonotype showed up many times. The chain joins TRBV6-2 or TRBV6-3 to TRBJ2-7, with 8 positions matching TRBD1. V lost 6 bases to trimming and J lost 5 bases; unmatched junction nucleotides: 6. Germline V gene sequence: CDR1 MNHEY, CDR2 SVGEGT. This CDR3 region has 13 residues. DNA of the CDR3: TGTGCCAGCAGCGCCGGGACAGGCGACGAGCAGTACTTC. Residues: CASSAGTGDEQYF.

The chain employs TRBV2 and TRBJ1-2; 7 bases agree with TRBD1. Germline lookup yields CDR1 SNHLY and CDR2 FYNNEI. V lost 6 bases to trimming and J lost 0 bases; unmatched junction nucleotides: 4. The CDR3 is 14 amino acids. This chain's CDR3 is CASRAGQTNYGYTF. The CDR3 DNA reads as TGTGCCAGCAGGGCGGGACAGACTAACTATGGCTACACCTTC.

This sequence joins TRBV10-3 and TRBJ1-5, with a weak D call TRBD1 (5 bases). From germline, CDR1 is ENHRY and CDR2 SYGVKD. The CDR3 extends over 12 amino acids. V was clipped by 8 bases and J by 6 bases, with 11 bases between them. In nucleotides, the CDR3 is TGTGCCATCGCCGAGGGGATTCAGCCCCAGCATTTT. Its protein product is CAIAEGIQPQHF.